This T cell receptor beta chain appears in the sequencing data of a study of cytomegalovirus exposure and HLA in healthy donors. PCR primers comprised 60 Vbeta and 13 Jbeta primers. How the authors handled the data: Roughly 10 million shared chains were among the approximately 76 million unique TCR beta chains that a later analysis counted. Sequencing was performed with immunoSEQ multiplex PCR; in TCRdb, only in-frame clones are kept and a portion is missing. That table is the source of V, J and clone size, and D and trimming were worked out from the DNA. Recorded for this sample: about 34,000 clones. Per germline, CDR1 SEHNR and CDR2 FQNEAQ (reference sequence). V lost 1 base and J 9 bases, leaving 10 bases between the germline ends. The CDR3 runs to 14 residues.

This TCR derives from a woman in her 40s in good health and CMV-seropositive. The source material was PBMCs. The V call is TRBV7-9, the J call TRBJ1-6, with D uncertain. The CDR3 is CASSLGQEGSPLHF. The CDR3 DNA sequence: TGTGCCAGCAGCTTAGGGCAGGAAGGTTCACCCCTCCACTTT.